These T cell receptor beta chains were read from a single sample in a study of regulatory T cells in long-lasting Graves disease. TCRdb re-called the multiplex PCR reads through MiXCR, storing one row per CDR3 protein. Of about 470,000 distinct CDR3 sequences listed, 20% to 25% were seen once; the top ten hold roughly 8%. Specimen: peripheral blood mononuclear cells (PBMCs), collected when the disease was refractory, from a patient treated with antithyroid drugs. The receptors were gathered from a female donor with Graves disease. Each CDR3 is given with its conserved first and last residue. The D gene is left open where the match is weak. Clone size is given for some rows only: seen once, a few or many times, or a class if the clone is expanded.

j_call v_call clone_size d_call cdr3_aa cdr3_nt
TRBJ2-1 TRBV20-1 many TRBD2 CSAPRAGGPYNEQFF TGCAGTGCCCCGAGGGCGGGAGGTCCCTACAATGAGCAGTTCTTC
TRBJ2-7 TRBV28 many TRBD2 CASSLFQGAGGHEQYF TGTGCCAGCAGTTTATTTCAAGGAGCGGGAGGTCACGAGCAGTACTTC
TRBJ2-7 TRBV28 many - CASSLSPNSYKQYF TGTGCCAGCAGTTTAAGCCCCAACTCCTACAAGCAGTACTTC
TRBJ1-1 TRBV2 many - CASSVKGGRPEAFF TGTGCCAGCAGTGTTAAAGGTGGAAGGCCTGAAGCTTTCTTT
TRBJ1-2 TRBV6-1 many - CASTLAAGNGYTF TGTGCCAGCACCCTAGCTGCGGGAAATGGCTACACCTTC
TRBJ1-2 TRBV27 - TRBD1 CASSWDRGNSF TGTGCCAGCAGTTGGGACAGGGGGAACTCCTTC
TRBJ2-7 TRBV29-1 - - CSVEVRGVYEQYF TGCAGCGTTGAGGTAAGGGGCGTCTACGAGCAGTACTTC
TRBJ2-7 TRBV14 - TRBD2 CASSQMGLAAHEQYF TGTGCCAGCAGCCAAATGGGACTAGCGGCCCACGAGCAGTACTTC
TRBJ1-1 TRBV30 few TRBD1 CAWSPWEGAMNTEAFF TGTGCCTGGAGTCCATGGGAGGGGGCTATGAACACTGAAGCTTTCTTT
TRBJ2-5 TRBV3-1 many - CASSQVGYASKETQYF TGTGCCAGCAGCCAAGTGGGGTACGCGAGCAAAGAGACCCAGTACTTC
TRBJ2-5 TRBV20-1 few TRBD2 CSAPKTTSGRAETQYF TGCAGTGCTCCGAAGACGACTAGCGGGAGGGCAGAGACCCAGTACTTC
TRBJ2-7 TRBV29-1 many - CSVERPTSEQYF TGCAGCGTTGAAAGGCCGACTTCTGAGCAGTACTTC
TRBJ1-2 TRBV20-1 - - CSGQQTGYGYTF TGCAGTGGCCAACAGACGGGCTATGGCTACACCTTC
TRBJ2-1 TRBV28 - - CASSEAGGTLLDEQFF TGTGCCAGCAGTGAAGCCGGGGGAACCCTCCTCGATGAGCAGTTCTTC
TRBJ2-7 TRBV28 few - CASRNPQGGEQYF TGTGCCAGCAGGAACCCCCAGGGGGGCGAGCAGTACTTC
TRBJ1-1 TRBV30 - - CAWSSPVGDNTEAFF TGTGCCTGGAGTTCGCCGGTTGGGGACAACACTGAAGCTTTCTTT
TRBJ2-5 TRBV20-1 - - CSASDRRPETQYF TGCAGTGCTAGCGACAGGAGGCCCGAGACCCAGTACTTC
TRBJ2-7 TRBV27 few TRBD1 CASSLRGTGTYEQYF TGTGCCAGCAGTTTAAGAGGGACAGGAACCTACGAGCAGTACTTC
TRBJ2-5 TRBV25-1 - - CASSEALQETQYF TGTGCCAGCAGTGAAGCTTTACAAGAGACCCAGTACTTC
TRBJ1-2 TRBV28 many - CASSPIGHGYTF TGTGCCAGCAGTCCTATCGGGCATGGCTACACCTTC
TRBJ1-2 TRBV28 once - CASSTGRTSYGYTF TGTGCCAGCAGTACAGGGAGGACTAGCTATGGCTACACCTTC
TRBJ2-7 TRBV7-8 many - CASLSGGGHEQYF TGTGCCAGCCTCTCTGGGGGTGGCCACGAGCAGTACTTC
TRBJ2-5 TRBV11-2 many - CASSLAGRGQETQYF TGTGCCAGCAGCTTAGCGGGCAGGGGACAAGAGACCCAGTACTTC
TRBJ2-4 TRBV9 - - CASSVGSKNIQYF TGTGCCAGCAGCGTAGGAAGCAAAAACATTCAGTACTTC
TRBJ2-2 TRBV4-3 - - CASSQDQNVGELFF TGCGCCAGCAGCCAAGATCAGAATGTCGGGGAGCTGTTTTTT
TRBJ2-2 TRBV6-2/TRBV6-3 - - CASSVAGYTGELFF TGTGCCAGCAGCGTTGCGGGTTACACCGGGGAGCTGTTTTTT
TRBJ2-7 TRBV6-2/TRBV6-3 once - CASRAGGQGPYEQYF TGTGCCAGCAGGGCGGGGGGACAGGGACCCTACGAGCAGTACTTC
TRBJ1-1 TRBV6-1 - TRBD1 CASRGTGGNTEAFF TGTGCCAGCCGGGGGACAGGGGGGAACACTGAAGCTTTCTTT
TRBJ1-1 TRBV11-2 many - CASRPAGTGGLVALF TGTGCCAGCAGGCCCGCCGGGACCGGGGGTTTGGTCGCTCTCTTT
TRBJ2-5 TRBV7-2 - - CASSLALRAQETQYF TGTGCCAGCAGTTTAGCCCTTCGAGCCCAAGAGACCCAGTACTTC
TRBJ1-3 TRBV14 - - CASSHSLTIYF TGTGCCAGCAGCCACTCTCTCACCATATATTTT
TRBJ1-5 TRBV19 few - CASSLDVDRGQHF TGTGCCAGTAGTCTGGATGTTGACCGAGGCCAGCATTTT
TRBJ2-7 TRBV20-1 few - CSARDPTGTYEQYF TGCAGTGCTAGAGATCCGACCGGAACCTACGAGCAGTACTTC